One sample yielded the 5 T cell receptor beta chains listed below, sequenced in a study of spatial heterogeneity in lung cancer. Time point indicated: sample taken at primary tumor resection. Whole RNA was taken from tumor, nontumor lung or frozen PBMC; it was then sequenced unsorted. TCRdb re-called the 5' RACE reads with MiXCR, one entry per CDR3 protein. The table lists fewer than 6,000 distinct CDR3 sequences, around 28% of them singletons. The sample in question was PBMCs, obtained at surgery. The receptors here all came from a male donor with early-stage non-small cell lung cancer.

This clonotype is deemed medium-sized. The chain recombines TRBV3-1 with TRBJ1-1; D is perhaps TRBD1 (5 bases). Deletions cut 1 base from V and 6 bases from J, with 12 bases between. Germline V gene data show CDR1 as LGHDT and CDR2 as YNNKEL (reference sequence). This CDR3 is 14 amino acids long. CDR3 DNA: TGTGCCAGCAGCCAAGCAACAGGTATTTCTGAAGCTTTCTTT. This codes for CASSQATGISEAFF.

The chain recombines TRBV2 with TRBJ2-5, with D uncertain. CDR3 length: 15 amino acids. Trimming shortened V by 8 bases and J by 1 base, and 17 bases separated the two germline ends. The germline V gene has CDR1 SNHLY and CDR2 FYNNEI. The CDR3 region is CASVLEGLFQETQYF. In DNA form, the CDR3 reads TGTGCCAGCGTCTTGGAAGGCCTCTTCCAAGAGACCCAGTACTTC. The whole variable domain, filled in from reference TRBV2 and TRBJ2-5, reads EPEVTQTPSHQVTQMGQEVILRCVPISNHLYFYWYRQILGQKVEFLVSFYNNEISEKSEIFDDQFSVERPDGSNFTLKIRSTKLEDSAMYFCASVLEGLFQETQYFGPGTRLLVL.

This clonotype is medium-sized within its sample. The V gene is TRBV12-5, the J gene TRBJ2-2; the match to TRBD2 covers 11 bases. This CDR3 contains 15 residues. The V gene end was trimmed by 6 bases and the J gene end by 6 bases; junction bases not matched to a gene: 6. Germline CDR1 LGHNT, CDR2 FRNRAP. The CDR3 bases are TGTGCTAGTGGACAGACTAGCGGGGCAGCCGGGGAGCTGTTTTTT. Its protein is CASGQTSGAAGELFF.

This clonotype was seen only once. The chain has TRBV10-3 and TRBJ2-1; D is unresolved. The CDR3 length is 15 residues. With 10 bases removed from V and 0 bases from J, the gap between germline ends came to 16 bases. The germline V gene encodes CDR1 ENHRY and CDR2 SYGVKD. CDR3: CATLSQTSSYNEQFF. CDR3 coding DNA: TGTGCCACCCTCAGCCAAACAAGCTCCTACAATGAGCAGTTCTTC.

This rearrangement joins TRBV7-6 to TRBJ1-1; 8 nucleotides line up with TRBD1. The CDR3 is 16 amino acids. V shed 1 base and J 4 bases; nucleotides not matched to a gene: 8. Germline V CDR1 and CDR2: SGHVS, FNYEAQ. CDR3 in amino acids: CASSLGARGLGTEAFF. The CDR3 DNA is TGTGCCAGCAGCTTAGGTGCCAGGGGGCTTGGCACTGAAGCTTTCTTT.